This is a list of T cell receptor beta chains from one sample in a study of blood T cell repertoires in COVID-19. Clones were sequenced by immunoSEQ multiplex PCR, and TCRdb holds only the in-frame ones, with some missing. Of approximately 290,000 clones detected, approximately 83% appear once; the ten largest clones hold more than 3.5%. The specimen was PBMCs or T cells enriched from blood (not recorded which). Source of these receptors: a woman younger than 45 who had recovered from COVID-19. CDR3s include the opening cysteine and the closing phenylalanine or tryptophan. The D gene is left open where the match is weak. Size values are once, few and many counts, or a class for expanded clones, and some rows have none.

clone_size j_call d_call v_call cdr3_aa cdr3_nt
. TRBJ2-3 . TRBV6-5 CASSYARTDTQYF TGTGCCAGCAGTTACGCGCGAACAGATACGCAGTATTTT
. TRBJ1-4 . TRBV7-6 CASSLRPQGGDEKLFF TGTGCCAGCAGCTTAAGGCCCCAGGGAGGGGATGAAAAACTGTTTTTT
. TRBJ2-7 . TRBV7-9 CASSFPAKYEQYF TGTGCCAGCAGCTTTCCAGCGAAGTACGAGCAGTACTTC
. TRBJ1-1 . TRBV27 CASSLGGQDTEAFF TGTGCCAGCAGTTTGGGGGGTCAGGACACTGAAGCTTTCTTT
once TRBJ1-6 . TRBV7-6 CASSLGRASSYNSPLHF TGTGCCAGCAGCTTAGGGAGAGCAAGCTCCTATAATTCACCCCTCCACTTT
. TRBJ1-6 TRBD1 TRBV28 CASSEGQLFSPLHF TGTGCCAGCAGTGAGGGACAGCTTTTTTCACCCCTCCACTTT
once TRBJ2-7 TRBD2 TRBV24-1 CATSDLQVREVRYEQYF TGTGCCACCAGTGATTTGCAAGTCCGGGAGGTGAGGTACGAGCAGTACTTC
. TRBJ2-3 TRBD1 TRBV9 CASSVGTGSSTDTQYF TGTGCCAGCAGCGTTGGGACAGGTTCTAGCACAGATACGCAGTATTTT
few TRBJ1-1 . TRBV28 CASSLGGGGEMNTEAFF TGTGCCAGCAGTTTAGGAGGGGGAGGGGAGATGAACACTGAAGCTTTCTTT
. TRBJ1-4 . TRBV6-6 CASSGAGDEKLFF TGTGCCAGCTCGGGGGCGGGGGATGAAAAACTGTTTTTT
. TRBJ1-2 . TRBV7-9 CASSWTDNYGYTF TGTGCCAGCAGTTGGACAGATAACTATGGCTACACCTTC
. TRBJ1-2 . TRBV24-1 CATSDSGGYTF TGTGCCACCAGTGATTCTGGAGGTTACACCTTC
once TRBJ2-5 TRBD1 TRBV5-1 CASSYRTGQETQYF TGCGCCAGCAGCTATAGGACAGGTCAAGAGACCCAGTACTTC
. TRBJ1-1 TRBD1 TRBV5-1 CASSGGQAGAEAFF TGCGCCAGCAGCGGGGGACAGGCGGGCGCCGAAGCTTTCTTT
. TRBJ2-3 . TRBV7-9 CASIRGPSADTQYF TGTGCCAGCATCAGAGGGCCGAGCGCAGATACGCAGTATTTT
. TRBJ1-2 . TRBV28 CASSLQPDSYGYTF TGTGCCAGCAGTTTACAGCCGGACTCCTATGGCTACACCTTC
once TRBJ2-7 TRBD2 TRBV5-4 CASNRGGEGLGEQYF TGTGCCAGCAACCGTGGGGGGGAGGGCCTGGGCGAGCAGTACTTC
few TRBJ1-2 TRBD1 TRBV2 CASVDRTGVNYGYTF TGTGCCAGCGTCGATAGGACAGGGGTCAACTATGGCTACACCTTC
. TRBJ2-7 . TRBV30 CAWRDNYEQYF TGTGCCTGGAGGGACAACTACGAGCAGTACTTC
. TRBJ1-5 . TRBV28 CATRRGGSNQPQHF TGTGCCACCCGGAGGGGTGGAAGCAATCAGCCCCAGCATTTT
few TRBJ2-7 TRBD1 TRBV7-7 CASSSDRGGEQYF TGTGCCAGCAGCTCGGACAGGGGTGGCGAGCAGTACTTC
. TRBJ2-1 TRBD2 TRBV5-1 CASSPRGASYNEQFF TGCGCCAGCAGCCCGCGGGGGGCCTCCTACAATGAGCAGTTCTTC
. TRBJ1-4 . TRBV19 CASSINRTAGEKLFF TGTGCCAGTAGTATTAATCGTACGGCAGGGGAGAAACTGTTTTTT
. TRBJ1-6 . TRBV30 CAWSSQGNSPLHF TGTGCCTGGAGTAGTCAGGGGAATTCACCCCTCCACTTT
. TRBJ2-3 TRBD1 TRBV6-5 CASSYSIAGGPNTQYF TGTGCCAGCAGTTACTCGATAGCAGGGGGCCCGAATACGCAGTATTTT
. TRBJ2-1 TRBD1 TRBV3-1/TRBV3-2 CASSYRQGDNEQFF TGTGCCAGCAGCTATCGACAGGGCGACAATGAGCAGTTCTTC
. TRBJ1-2 . TRBV11-2 CASSLYPRQDQRVGF TGTGCCAGCAGCCTGTACCCCCGACAGGACCAGAGAGTGGGCTTC
. TRBJ1-1 TRBD1 TRBV10-3 CAIRPDRESEAFF TGTGCCATCAGACCCGACAGGGAGAGTGAAGCTTTCTTT
. TRBJ2-7 TRBD1 TRBV2 CASIYGQGAYEQYF TGTGCCAGCATCTATGGACAGGGGGCGTACGAGCAGTACTTC
many TRBJ2-7 TRBD2 TRBV6-1 CASSEASGGAYEQYF TGTGCCAGCAGTGAAGCTAGCGGGGGGGCCTACGAGCAGTACTTC
. TRBJ2-1 TRBD2 TRBV11-1 CASSSTSGTYNEQFF TGTGCCAGCAGCTCCACTAGCGGGACCTACAATGAGCAGTTCTTC
. TRBJ2-5 TRBD2 TRBV5-8 CASSLGLAGGRLETQYF TGTGCCAGCAGCTTGGGACTAGCGGGAGGGCGGCTAGAGACCCAGTACTTC
. TRBJ2-2 . TRBV27 CASTFREGTGELFF TGTGCCAGCACATTCAGGGAAGGGACCGGGGAGCTGTTTTTT
. TRBJ2-3 . TRBV9 CASSVGVDTQYF TGTGCCAGCAGCGTAGGAGTAGATACGCAGTATTTT
. TRBJ1-5 . TRBV9 CASSAEQGFNQPQHF TGTGCCAGCAGCGCCGAACAGGGCTTCAATCAGCCCCAGCATTTT
. TRBJ2-7 TRBD1 TRBV20-1 CSASIPTGGYEQYF TGCAGTGCTAGTATCCCGACAGGGGGCTACGAGCAGTACTTC
. TRBJ2-5 TRBD2 TRBV27 CASSFGGAYQETQYF TGTGCCAGCAGTTTCGGGGGGGCATACCAAGAGACCCAGTACTTC
. TRBJ2-7 . TRBV4-1 CASSQGDTEPYEQYF TGCGCCAGCAGCCAAGGGGACACCGAACCCTACGAGCAGTACTTC
. TRBJ2-3 TRBD1 TRBV9 CASSVGVGTGGVDTQYF TGTGCCAGCAGCGTTGGGGTGGGGACAGGGGGCGTAGATACGCAGTATTTT
. TRBJ1-3 . TRBV5-1 CASSLGEAFSGNTIYF TGCGCCAGCAGCTTGGGAGAAGCCTTCTCTGGAAACACCATATATTTT
. TRBJ2-7 TRBD1 TRBV6-5 CASRPGTGTFYEQYF TGTGCCAGCAGACCGGGGACAGGAACGTTCTACGAGCAGTACTTC
. TRBJ2-2 TRBD2 TRBV10-3 CAISLGLAGLTGELFF TGTGCCATCAGCCTGGGACTAGCGGGCCTAACCGGGGAGCTGTTTTTT